This passage covers 13 T cell receptor beta chains from one sample sequenced in a study of early T cells in non-severe SARS-CoV-2 infection. TCRdb used MiXCR to reprocess the 5' RACE reads, holding one entry per CDR3 protein. The repertoire holds some 71,000 distinct CDR3 sequences, with roughly 13% as singletons. Sequenced: whole blood. The receptors derive from an adult who was a healthcare worker with PCR-confirmed SARS-CoV-2 infection or an uninfected control (not recorded which).

This clonotype showed up many times. The chain carries TRBV9 and TRBJ1-2; D ambiguous. Germline V gene sequence: CDR1 SGDLS, CDR2 YYNGEE. Trimming removed 4 bases from V and 6 bases from J, with 28 bases in between. This CDR3 is built from 18 residues. The CDR3 spells CASSPDVYWRVGSDGYTF. CDR3 in DNA: TGTGCCAGCAGCCCAGATGTTTACTGGCGGGTTGGATCGGATGGCTACACCTTC. The full variable domain, rest sourced from reference TRBV9 and TRBJ1-2, is DSGVTQTPKHLITATGQRVTLRCSPRSGDLSVYWYQQSLDQGLQFLIQYYNGEERAKGNILERFSAQQFPDLHSELNLSSLELGDSALYFCASSPDVYWRVGSDGYTFGSGTRLTVV.

The chain joins TRBV6-1 to TRBJ1-5; TRBD1 might be the D (6 bases). Germline V gives CDR1 MNHNS, CDR2 SASEGT. The ends were cut back, 7 bases at V and 2 bases at J, with 21 bases in the middle. The CDR3 totals 17 residues. This CDR3 reads CASTPGAGGFGNQPQHF. In DNA, the CDR3 is TGTGCCAGCACCCCCGGAGCGGGGGGCTTTGGCAATCAGCCCCAGCATTTT.

This clonotype has ten or more counts. V and J are TRBV4-2 and TRBJ2-7; TRBD1 agrees at 8 bases. The CDR3 consists of 15 residues. Germline V lookup: CDR1 LGHNA, CDR2 YNFKEQ. J gave up 6 bases and V 4 bases, and 11 bases lay outside the gene matches. CDR3 in amino acids: CASSRAQGEEGEQYF. DNA of the CDR3: TGTGCCAGCAGCCGAGCACAGGGGGAAGAAGGCGAGCAGTACTTC.

The J gene is TRBJ1-5, the V gene TRBV6-2 or TRBV6-3, with D perhaps matching TRBD1 (5 bases). CDR1 and CDR2 (germline): MNHEY, SVGEGT. This CDR3 has 14 amino acids. Trimming took off 8 bases at V and 2 bases at J, with 13 bases between the two ends. CDR3 bases: TGTGCCAGCGGGGCCCCCCGCGGCAATCAGCCCCAGCATTTT. Its protein product is CASGAPRGNQPQHF.

The CDR3 loop reads CASSPTGGYGYTF. CDR3 in DNA: TGTGCCAGCAGCCCGACAGGGGGCTATGGCTACACCTTC. The V gene is TRBV5-5, the J gene TRBJ1-2; 9 positions agree with TRBD1. Germline V lookup: CDR1 SGHKS, CDR2 YYEKEE (reference sequence). V dropped 4 bases and J dropped 4; count of bases not matched to a gene: 2. The CDR3 length is 13 residues. The variable domain in full, with the rest retrieved from reference TRBV5-5 and TRBJ1-2, is DAGVTQSPTHLIKTRGQQVTLRCSPISGHKSVSWYQQVLGQGPQFIFQYYEKEERGRGNFPDRFSARQFPNYSSELNVNALLLGDSALYLCASSPTGGYGYTFGSGTRLTVV.

The rearrangement joins TRBV6-1 to TRBJ1-2; maybe TRBD1 (6 bases). V shed 6 bases and J shed 4 bases, with 15 bases lying between them. Germline CDR1 and CDR2: MNHNS and SASEGT. The CDR3 has 14 amino acids. The CDR3 sequence: CASRKDRNFYGYTF. The CDR3 DNA sequence: TGTGCCAGCAGAAAGGACAGAAACTTCTATGGCTACACCTTC.

The sample holds a few counts of this clonotype. The chain joins TRBV11-2 to TRBJ2-7; unclear D gene. The V gene's germline CDR1 is SGHAT and CDR2 FQNNGV. The length of the CDR3 is 14 residues. Trimming removed 5 bases from V and 6 bases from J, with 17 bases in between. The CDR3 region has the DNA TGTGCCAGCAGCCTAGGCCCGGCTGGGTCCGAGCAGTACTTC. It specifies CASSLGPAGSEQYF.

This clonotype has more than one count but fewer than ten. The chain couples TRBV2 to TRBJ2-7, with D possibly being TRBD1 (6 bases). Per the germline V gene, CDR1 is SNHLY and CDR2 is FYNNEI. The CDR3 is made up of 13 amino acids. The germline V and J ends were trimmed by 4 bases and 6 bases, with 13 bases remaining between them. CDR3 residues: CASSGTVAGEQYF. The CDR3 region has the DNA TGTGCCAGCAGTGGGACAGTTGCGGGCGAGCAGTACTTC.

This clonotype was seen repeatedly, ten times or more. The V gene is TRBV20-1, the J gene TRBJ2-2; D might be TRBD1 (6 bases). The CDR3 contains 16 residues. V was pared by 2 bases and J by 0 bases, with 13 bases between. Germline V gives CDR1 DFQATT, CDR2 SNEGSKA (reference sequence). DNA of the CDR3: TGCAGTGCTAGACCTAGGGGGACAACGAACACCGGGGAGCTGTTTTTT. It is translated as CSARPRGTTNTGELFF.

This clonotype showed up just a few times. The chain recombines TRBV29-1 with TRBJ2-6, with unresolved D. The CDR3 has 13 residues. The V gene lost 4 bases and the J gene lost 0 bases, with 4 bases spanning the gap. Per germline, CDR1 SQVTM and CDR2 ANQGSEA. This CDR3 is CSVGSSGANVLTF. CDR3 DNA sequence: TGCAGCGTTGGAAGCTCTGGGGCCAACGTCCTGACTTTC. Looking up the rest from reference TRBV29-1 and TRBJ2-6 gives the full variable domain: SAVISQKPSRDICQRGTSLTIQCQVDSQVTMMFWYRQQPGQSLTLIATANQGSEATYESGFVIDKFPISRPNLTFSTLTVSNMSPEDSSIYLCSVGSSGANVLTFGAGSRLTVL.

At least ten counts were recorded for this clonotype. The chain employs TRBV11-2 and TRBJ1-1; D gene unclear. The V and J ends lost 5 bases and 5 bases respectively, with 18 bases between them. Looked up from germline, CDR1 is SGHAT and CDR2 is FQNNGV. This CDR3 is built from 15 residues. The CDR3 DNA sequence: TGTGCCAGCAGCCCATCGACCGGAACCGCTACTGAAGCTTTCTTT. Translation gives CASSPSTGTATEAFF. The variable domain in full, with the rest retrieved from reference TRBV11-2 and TRBJ1-1, is EAGVAQSPRYKIIEKRQSVAFWCNPISGHATLYWYQQILGQGPKLLIQFQNNGVVDDSQLPKDRFSAERLKGVDSTLKIQPAKLEDSAVYLCASSPSTGTATEAFFGQGTRLTVV.

This clonotype occurred a few times. The chain employs TRBV20-1 and TRBJ2-1; D is uncertain. Looked up from germline, CDR1 is DFQATT and CDR2 is SNEGSKA (reference sequence). The CDR3 is made up of 14 amino acids. V was trimmed by 3 bases and J by 0 bases, leaving 9 bases between them. CDR3 DNA: TGCAGTGCTAGCGGTCTAAGCTCCTACAATGAGCAGTTCTTC. Translation gives CSASGLSSYNEQFF.

This clonotype was found a few times. The V gene is TRBV29-1, the J gene TRBJ2-5; TRBD1 matches 8 bases. The germline V gene encodes CDR1 SQVTM and CDR2 ANQGSEA. The CDR3 is made up of 15 amino acids. V was pared by 5 bases and J by 5 bases, with 13 bases of the junction left unmatched. The DNA for the CDR3 is TGCAGCGTTAGTCTCGGGACAGGCCTCCAGGAGACCCAGTACTTC. Protein product: CSVSLGTGLQETQYF. Together with reference TRBV29-1 and TRBJ2-5, the CDR3 gives the full variable domain: SAVISQKPSRDICQRGTSLTIQCQVDSQVTMMFWYRQQPGQSLTLIATANQGSEATYESGFVIDKFPISRPNLTFSTLTVSNMSPEDSSIYLCSVSLGTGLQETQYFGPGTRLLVL.